The 20 T cell receptor beta chains listed next were all sequenced from one sample in a study of shared clonotypes between healthy human individuals. The assay was immunoSEQ multiplex PCR, and TCRdb's table has in-frame clones only and misses some. The sample includes 900,000 to 1,200,000 clones, around three quarters of them seen just once. Material for sequencing was memory CD4+ T cells from PBMCs. Subset: CD45RA-negative fraction. The source is a man between 18 and 29 years old in good health. Some clones in this sample may be carry-over from other donors' samples.

The gene calls are TRBV28 and TRBJ1-6; possible D gene TRBD1, 6 bases. This CDR3 contains 16 residues. With 3 bases removed from V and 7 bases from J, the gap between germline ends came to 16 bases. The germline gives CDR1 MDHEN, CDR2 SYDVKM. Written as DNA, the CDR3 is TGTGCCAGCAGTTTTAAAGTACAGGGCGGGAATTCACCCCTCCACTTT. It specifies CASSFKVQGGNSPLHF.

Here the CDR3 reads CASSFSTGVAYNEQFF. The CDR3, as DNA: TGTGCCAGCAGCTTCTCAACAGGGGTTGCCTACAATGAGCAGTTCTTC. This chain connects TRBV5-4 to TRBJ2-1, with 7 bases that match TRBD1. Germline-derived CDR1 and CDR2 are SGHNT and YYREEE (reference sequence). The CDR3 covers 16 residues. The V segment lost 2 bases and the J segment 2 bases; nucleotides outside the gene matches: 7.

The chain carries TRBV27 and TRBJ2-1; 12 nucleotides line up with TRBD2. The CDR3 is 17 amino acids. The germline gives CDR1 MNHEY, CDR2 SMNVEV (reference sequence). V gave up 5 bases and J gave up 2 bases; unmatched junction bases: 7. The CDR3 protein is CASSPRTSGDTYNEQFF. In DNA form, the CDR3 reads TGTGCCAGCAGTCCCCGGACTAGCGGGGATACCTACAATGAGCAGTTCTTC.

The chain joins TRBV5-4 to TRBJ1-1; D is uncertain. The CDR3 extends over 14 amino acids. Germline V gives CDR1 SGHNT, CDR2 YYREEE (reference sequence). V was shortened by 4 bases and J by 4 bases, with 14 bases between the two germline ends. The CDR3 nucleotides read TGTGCCAGCAGCCCCAAGACGCCGAGCACTGAAGCTTTCTTT. As protein: CASSPKTPSTEAFF.

The chain joins TRBV27 to TRBJ2-7; the D gene is possibly TRBD1 (6 bases). Trimming shortened V by 3 bases and J by 1 base, and 13 bases separated the two germline ends. Per the germline V gene, CDR1 is MNHEY and CDR2 is SMNVEV (reference sequence). The CDR3 is made up of 15 amino acids. The CDR3 loop reads CASSFRQEPSYEQYF. DNA for the CDR3: TGTGCCAGCAGTTTCCGACAGGAGCCATCCTACGAGCAGTACTTC.

The chain links TRBV10-1 to TRBJ1-5, with D possibly TRBD1 on 6 matching bases. Germline V lookup: CDR1 WNHNN, CDR2 SYGVQD (reference sequence). Trimming shortened V by 2 bases and J by 0 bases, and 20 bases separated the two germline ends. This CDR3 region has 19 residues. The CDR3 reads CASSERGRGSLNSNQPQHF. The DNA for the CDR3 is TGCGCCAGCAGTGAGAGGGGGAGGGGGTCGTTGAATAGCAATCAGCCCCAGCATTTT.

The V call is TRBV28, the J call TRBJ1-2, with D possibly being TRBD1 (5 bases). V was trimmed by 5 bases and J by 8 bases, leaving 15 bases between them. The CDR3 runs to 13 residues. Germline CDR1 MDHEN, CDR2 SYDVKM. CDR3 in DNA: TGTGCCAGCAGTCCCAGACAGAAAAGGGGCTACACCTTC. It yields the protein CASSPRQKRGYTF.

The count of this clone is one. V is TRBV7-9 and J is TRBJ1-1, with TRBD1 matching over 7 bases. Germline CDR1 SEHNR, CDR2 FQNEAQ (reference sequence). The CDR3 is 14 residues long. V trimming: 6 bases; J trimming: 3 bases; junction bases outside the gene matches: 7. In DNA form, the CDR3 reads TGTGCCAGCAGTCTAGGACAGGCCCACACTGAAGCTTTCTTT. Protein product: CASSLGQAHTEAFF.

The chain recombines TRBV7-9 with TRBJ1-2; 7 nucleotides align to TRBD1. The germline V gene encodes CDR1 SEHNR and CDR2 FQNEAQ (reference sequence). V gave up 5 bases and J gave up 2 bases; unmatched junction bases: 5. The CDR3 has 14 residues. The CDR3 loop reads CASSHQGQNYGYTF. In nucleotides, the CDR3 is TGTGCCAGCAGCCACCAGGGACAGAACTATGGCTACACCTTC.

The chain joins TRBV10-2 to TRBJ2-7, with 10 bases identical to TRBD2. Germline CDR1 WSHSY, CDR2 SAAADI. The CDR3 is 16 residues long. V was pared by 4 bases and J by 2 bases, with 8 bases of the junction left unmatched. CDR3 amino acids: CASSGGGTSVPYEQYF. DNA of the CDR3: TGCGCCAGCAGTGGAGGAGGGACTAGCGTCCCCTACGAGCAGTACTTC.

Concerning this clone: A much larger clone sits a single nucleotide away, making a read error possible. Different DNA sequences within this sample yield the same CDR3. The CDR3 coding sequence is TGCGCCAGCAGCGGAAACCAAGAGACCCAGTACTTC. Translation gives CASSGNQETQYF. The rearrangement joins TRBV10-2 to TRBJ2-5; D not certain. CDR3 length equals 12 residues. Trimming took 6 bases from V and 0 from J, leaving 5 bases between them. CDR1 and CDR2 (germline): WSHSY, SAAADI.

In regard to this clone: The junction shows a germline mismatch at one end, possibly a read error. The chain joins TRBV30 to TRBJ2-2; no clear D gene. Germline CDR1 reads GTSNPN; CDR2 reads SVGIG (reference sequence). This CDR3 has 12 residues. CDR3 bases: TGTACCTGGAGTACCGGTGCCGGGGAGCTGTTTTTT. Translating it yields CTWSTGAGELFF.

The chain is built from TRBV11-1 and TRBJ2-1; D gene unclear. V dropped 5 bases and J dropped 10 bases, with 18 bases sitting between them. Germline CDR1 and CDR2: SGHAT and FQDESV (reference sequence). The CDR3 covers 14 residues. CDR3 in amino acids: CASSPGVPPREQFF. The CDR3 DNA is TGTGCCAGCAGCCCCGGCGTGCCCCCACGAGAGCAGTTCTTC. Variable domain in full (rest from reference TRBV11-1 and TRBJ2-1): EAEVAQSPRYKITEKSQAVAFWCDPISGHATLYWYRQILGQGPELLVQFQDESVVDDSQLPKDRFSAERLKGVDSTLKIQPAELGDSAMYLCASSPGVPPREQFFGPGTRLTVL.

The rearrangement links TRBV4-1 to TRBJ2-7; TRBD1 agrees at 10 bases. Looked up from germline, CDR1 is MGHRA and CDR2 is YSYEKL. CDR3 length equals 17 residues. Trimming cost V 2 bases and J 0 bases; bases outside gene matches: 7. CDR3 in amino acids: CASSQRADRGASYEQYF. The DNA for the CDR3 is TGCGCCAGCAGCCAAAGGGCGGACAGGGGGGCCTCCTACGAGCAGTACTTC.

This chain joins TRBV6-1 and TRBJ1-6, with D possibly TRBD1 on 6 matching bases. Germline V gene lookup returns CDR1 MNHNS and CDR2 SASEGT. V shed 5 bases and J shed 7 bases, with 15 bases lying between them. The CDR3 extends over 15 amino acids. CDR3 residues: CASSSWTARNSPLHF. The CDR3 DNA sequence: TGTGCCAGCAGTTCATGGACAGCCCGCAATTCACCCCTCCACTTT.

The rearrangement joins TRBV30 to TRBJ2-7; 12 bases line up with TRBD1. The germline gives CDR1 GTSNPN, CDR2 SVGIG (reference sequence). The ends lost 2 bases at V and 9 bases at J; junction bases unmatched: 8. The CDR3 runs 14 residues. This CDR3 reads CAWSIGTGGVGQYF. The CDR3 coding sequence is TGTGCCTGGAGTATAGGGACAGGGGGCGTGGGGCAGTACTTC.

The V call is TRBV20-1, the J call TRBJ2-7, with D uncertain. The CDR3 contains 11 residues. Between the trimmed V and J ends, which lost 2 bases and 3 bases, there was a span of 5 bases. Germline CDR1 DFQATT, CDR2 SNEGSKA (reference sequence). The CDR3 nucleotides are TGCAGTGCTAGACAGCACTACGAGCAGTACTTC. Translation: CSARQHYEQYF.

V and J are TRBV11-3 and TRBJ2-7; 10 bases match TRBD2. The germline V gene encodes CDR1 SGHNT and CDR2 YENEEA. Trimming removed 1 base from V and 3 bases from J; junction bases left unmatched: 3. This CDR3 is 15 amino acids long. CDR3 region: CASSLGSSGSYEQYF. DNA of the CDR3: TGTGCCAGCAGCTTAGGGTCTAGCGGGAGCTACGAGCAGTACTTC. Full variable domain (rest looked up from reference TRBV11-3 and TRBJ2-7): EAGVVQSPRYKIIEKKQPVAFWCNPISGHNTLYWYLQNLGQGPELLIRYENEEAVDDSQLPKDRFSAERLKGVDSTLKIQPAELGDSAVYLCASSLGSSGSYEQYFGPGTRLTVT.

In its sample, this clone was seen many times. This sequence joins TRBV29-1 and TRBJ1-1, with 7 nucleotides matching TRBD1. Germline lookup yields CDR1 SQVTM and CDR2 ANQGSEA. V was pared by 6 bases and J by 1 base, with 2 bases of the junction left unmatched. The CDR3 spans 12 residues. This CDR3 is CSVHRGNTEAFF. CDR3 sequence (DNA): TGCAGCGTGCACAGGGGGAACACTGAAGCTTTCTTT.

V gene TRBV29-1 combines with J gene TRBJ1-1; 7 positions agree with TRBD1. V shed 0 bases, J shed 5 bases, and the junction held 9 bases outside the gene matches. CDR1 and CDR2 from the germline V gene are SQVTM and ANQGSEA. CDR3 size: 15 residues. The CDR3 DNA follows: TGCAGCGTTGAAGAGAGGGGGCGAGGGAGAACTGAAGCTTTCTTT. Its protein product is CSVEERGRGRTEAFF.